The next 10 T cell receptor beta chains were all read from a single sample in a study of blood T cell repertoires in COVID-19. Clones were read by immunoSEQ multiplex PCR, and TCRdb kept only the in-frame ones, dropping some. The data hold fewer than 150,000 clones, with 84% observed a single time. The source material was peripheral blood. These receptor sequences come from a woman aged 80 or older in a cohort sampled during active or convalescent COVID-19.

The V and J genes are TRBV18 and TRBJ1-4; TRBD1 matches at 7 bases. Unmatched junction bases numbered 5, after V lost 2 bases and J lost 5 bases. The CDR3 totals 15 residues. Germline CDR1 KGHSH, CDR2 LQKENI. The CDR3 sequence: CASSPDRVGNEKLFF. The CDR3 nucleotides read TGTGCCAGCTCACCAGACAGGGTCGGGAATGAAAAACTGTTTTTT.

The V and J genes are TRBV3-1 (or the pseudogene TRBV3-2) and TRBJ2-1; 10 bases agree with TRBD2. Germline CDR1 reads LGHDT; CDR2 reads YNNKEL (reference sequence). This CDR3 comprises 14 residues. Unmatched junction bases numbered 4, after V lost 1 base and J lost 10 bases. CDR3 sequence reads: CASSQVLAGVEQFF. CDR3 DNA sequence: TGTGCCAGCAGCCAAGTCCTAGCGGGGGTAGAGCAGTTCTTC.

The chain has TRBV4-2 and TRBJ1-6, with D possibly being TRBD1 (5 bases). Looked up from germline, CDR1 is LGHNA and CDR2 is YNFKEQ. The CDR3 has 16 residues. V was pared by 1 base and J by 6 bases, with 13 bases between. CDR3 in DNA: TGTGCCAGCAGCCAAGCACTGGGGACTGGTAATTCACCCCTCCACTTT. Translating gives CASSQALGTGNSPLHF.

The chain links TRBV3-1 (or the pseudogene TRBV3-2) to TRBJ2-5; 11 positions agree with TRBD2. Per the germline V gene, CDR1 is LGHDT and CDR2 is YNNKEL (reference sequence). J lost 5 bases, V lost 5 bases, and 7 bases had no gene match. The CDR3 runs to 15 residues. The CDR3 DNA reads as TGTGCCAGCAGCGAGACTAGCGGGGTTGCGGAGACCCAGTACTTC. It is translated as CASSETSGVAETQYF.

This chain joins TRBV6-1 and TRBJ2-7; 8 bases are a match to TRBD1. Germline V gene sequence: CDR1 MNHNS, CDR2 SASEGT. The CDR3 extends over 17 amino acids. V shed 0 bases, J shed 1 base, and the junction held 8 bases outside the gene matches. The CDR3 sequence: CASSEAGGTGRSYEQYV. The CDR3 bases are TGTGCCAGCAGTGAAGCAGGAGGGACAGGCAGATCCTACGAGCAGTACGTC.

The rearrangement uses TRBV5-4 and TRBJ2-1, with 8 bases identical to TRBD2. The germline V gene has CDR1 SGHNT and CDR2 YYREEE (reference sequence). The V and J ends lost 0 bases and 10 bases, in that order; junction bases with no gene match: 12. The CDR3 totals 16 residues. The chain's CDR3 is CASSLESGGHLGEQFF. The CDR3 DNA reads as TGTGCCAGCAGCTTGGAGTCGGGGGGGCACCTAGGGGAGCAGTTCTTC.

J is TRBJ1-3 and V is TRBV9, with D maybe TRBD1 (6 bases). Germline lookup yields CDR1 SGDLS and CDR2 YYNGEE. The CDR3 length is 15 residues. V was pared by 4 bases and J by 0 bases, with 11 bases between. The CDR3, as DNA: TGTGCCAGCAGCCCCAGGGGCCGCTCTGGAAACACCATATATTTT. This encodes CASSPRGRSGNTIYF.

V is TRBV11-2 and J is TRBJ2-7, with D unclear. Trimming pared 5 bases from V and 4 bases from J, leaving 12 bases between. Germline values: CDR1 SGHAT, CDR2 FQNNGV. The CDR3 spans 13 residues. The CDR3 loop is CASSPPTEYEQYF. CDR3 sequence (DNA): TGTGCCAGCAGCCCCCCCACAGAATACGAGCAGTACTTC.

In its sample, this clone was seen once. V gene TRBV5-1 combines with J gene TRBJ1-6; 7 bases are a match to TRBD1. Germline CDR1 reads SGHRS; CDR2 reads YFSETQ. The CDR3 covers 16 residues. With V trimmed by 0 bases and J by 9 bases, 9 bases remained unmatched. The CDR3 DNA is TGCGCCAGCAGCTTGGCTACACAGGGGTTGGGTTCACCCCTCCACTTT. Translation gives CASSLATQGLGSPLHF. Together with reference TRBV5-1 and TRBJ1-6, the CDR3 gives the full variable domain: KAGVTQTPRYLIKTRGQQVTLSCSPISGHRSVSWYQQTPGQGLQFLFEYFSETQRNKGNFPGRFSGRQFSNSRSEMNVSTLELGDSALYLCASSLATQGLGSPLHFGNGTRLTVT.

This clone has only a few counts. V usage is TRBV19 and J usage is TRBJ2-1; D not resolved. The V end lost 6 bases, the J end lost 10 bases, and 13 bases lay between the germline ends. Germline loops: CDR1 LNHDA, CDR2 SQIVND (reference sequence). The length of the CDR3 is 12 residues. In nucleotides, the CDR3 is TGTGCCAGTAGCCCTAGATCCCGGGAGCAGTTCTTC. This sequence encodes CASSPRSREQFF.